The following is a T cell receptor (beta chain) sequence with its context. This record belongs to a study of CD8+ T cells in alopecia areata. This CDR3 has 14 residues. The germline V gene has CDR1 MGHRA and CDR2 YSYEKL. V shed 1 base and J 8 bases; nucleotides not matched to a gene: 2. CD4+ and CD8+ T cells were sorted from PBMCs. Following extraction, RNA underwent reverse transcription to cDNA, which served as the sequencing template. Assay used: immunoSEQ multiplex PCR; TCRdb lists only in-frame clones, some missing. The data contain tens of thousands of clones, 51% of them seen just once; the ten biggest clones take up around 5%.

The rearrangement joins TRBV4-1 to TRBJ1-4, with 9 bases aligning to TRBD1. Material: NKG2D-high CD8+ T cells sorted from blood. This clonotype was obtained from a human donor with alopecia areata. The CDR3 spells CASSQGDRGEKLFF. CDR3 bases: TGCGCCAGCAGCCAAGGAGACAGGGGGGAAAAACTGTTTTTT.